Below, one TCR beta chain is given with its context. The antigen is not known. The PCR used 60 Vbeta and 13 Jbeta primers. The table came from immunoSEQ multiplex PCR; TCRdb's copy has only in-frame clones and leaves some out. Here the sample spans around 91,000 clones, around 80% being singletons. The data originate from a study of cytomegalovirus exposure and HLA in healthy donors. For the study at large: Tens of millions of unique TCRs from HLA-typed donors made up an early data release.

The CDR3 covers 15 residues. The germline V gene has CDR1 SGHRS and CDR2 YFSETQ. V lost 3 bases to trimming and J lost 8 bases; unmatched junction nucleotides: 10. Broader study findings: Most CMV-associated TCR beta chains appeared HLA-restricted in a later analysis.

Sequencing was performed on PBMCs. This clonotype was sampled from a male donor in good health and CMV-seropositive. The gene calls are TRBV5-1 and TRBJ2-1; 8 bases fit TRBD2. Here the CDR3 reads CASSWSGTRRDEQFF. CDR3 in DNA: TGCGCCAGCAGCTGGTCCGGGACTAGGCGCGATGAGCAGTTCTTC.